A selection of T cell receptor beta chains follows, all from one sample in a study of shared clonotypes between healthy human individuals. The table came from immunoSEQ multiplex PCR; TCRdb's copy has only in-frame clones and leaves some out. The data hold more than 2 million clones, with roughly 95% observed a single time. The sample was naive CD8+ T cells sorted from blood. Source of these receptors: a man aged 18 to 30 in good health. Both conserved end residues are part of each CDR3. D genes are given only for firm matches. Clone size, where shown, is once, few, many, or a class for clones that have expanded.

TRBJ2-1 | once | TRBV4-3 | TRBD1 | TGCGCCAGCAGCCCAGAACCCACAGGGGGCCTGGACAATGAGCAGTTCTTC | CASSPEPTGGLDNEQFF
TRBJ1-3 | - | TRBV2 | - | TGTGCCAGCAGTGATGACGGGTACTACTCTGGAAACACCATATATTTT | CASSDDGYYSGNTIYF
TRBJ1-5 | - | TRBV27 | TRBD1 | TGTGCCAGCAGTGTGAAGGGGGCTAATCAGCCCCAGCATTTT | CASSVKGANQPQHF
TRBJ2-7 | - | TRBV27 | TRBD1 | TGTGCCAGCAGTTTGACAGGGGGAAGGTGGGAGCAGTACTTC | CASSLTGGRWEQYF
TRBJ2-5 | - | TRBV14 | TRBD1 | TGTGCCAGCAGCCAAGGGGGGACAGCCCAAGAGACCCAGTACTTC | CASSQGGTAQETQYF
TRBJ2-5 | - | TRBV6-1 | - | TGTGCCAGCAGTCGCTTGAGGGGGGAAGGAGAGACCCAGTACTTC | CASSRLRGEGETQYF
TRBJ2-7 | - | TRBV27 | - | TGTGCCAGCAGTTACCGTCAGGGGTACGAGCAGTACTTC | CASSYRQGYEQYF
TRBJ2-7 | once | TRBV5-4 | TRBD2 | TGTGCCAGCAGCTTCGGGACTAGCGGGGGGGACTACTTC | CASSFGTSGGDYF
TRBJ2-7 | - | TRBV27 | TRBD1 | TGTGCCAGCAGTTTTACAGGGGTGGGTAGCGAGCAGTACTTC | CASSFTGVGSEQYF
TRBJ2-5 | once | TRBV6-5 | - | TGTGCCAGCAGTTACTCCGGTGAGACCCAGTACTTC | CASSYSGETQYF
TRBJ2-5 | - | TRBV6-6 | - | TGTGCCAGCGACCACGCCGAGGCGGGGTGGGAGACCCAGTACTTC | CASDHAEAGWETQYF
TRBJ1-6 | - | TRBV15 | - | TGTGCCACCAGCTCGGAGGAGGGGTGGTCACCCCTCCACTTT | CATSSEEGWSPLHF
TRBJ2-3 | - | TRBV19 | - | TGTGCCAGTAGTATAAGGGCGGGCTTCACAGATACGCAGTATTTT | CASSIRAGFTDTQYF
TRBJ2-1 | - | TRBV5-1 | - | TGCGCCAGCAGCTTGGTCGGGGGCGCTTACAATGAGCAGTTCTTC | CASSLVGGAYNEQFF
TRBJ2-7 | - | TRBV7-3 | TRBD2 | TGTGCCAGCAGCTTAGCGGGGGGATCCTCCTACGAGCAGTACTTC | CASSLAGGSSYEQYF
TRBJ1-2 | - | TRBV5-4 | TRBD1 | TGTGCCAGCAGCCTACAGGGGGGTAACTATGGCTACACCTTC | CASSLQGGNYGYTF
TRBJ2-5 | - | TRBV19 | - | TGTGCCAGTAGTAGCTGGGCGGTCCAAGAGACCCAGTACTTC | CASSSWAVQETQYF
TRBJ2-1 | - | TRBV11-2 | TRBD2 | TGTGCCAGCAGCTTAGTGGGTAGCGGGAGAAATGAGCAGTTCTTC | CASSLVGSGRNEQFF
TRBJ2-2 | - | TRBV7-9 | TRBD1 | TGTGCCAGCAGCCCCTGGACAGGGCGCGGGGAGCTGTTTTTT | CASSPWTGRGELFF
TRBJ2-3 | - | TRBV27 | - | TGTGCCAGCAGTTGGGTCCTCACGGATACGCAGTATTTT | CASSWVLTDTQYF
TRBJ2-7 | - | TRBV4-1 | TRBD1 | TGCGCCAGCAGCCAAGTTTTCGCAGGGGGCTCCTACGAGCAGTACTTC | CASSQVFAGGSYEQYF
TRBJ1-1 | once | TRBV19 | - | TGTGCCAGTAGGGGGGGGTTTGGTGTGGAAGCTTTCTTT | CASRGGFGVEAFF
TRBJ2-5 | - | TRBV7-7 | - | TGTGCTAGCAGCCTAGGACTCCAAGAGACCCAGTACTTC | CASSLGLQETQYF